The clone carrying this TCR beta chain has at least ten counts. Its matching antigen is unknown. The sequenced fragment ends 3 residues before the CDR3 boundary, so the rest is inferred from the germline J gene. The sample originates from a study of T cell clonality in common variable immunodeficiency. Blood samples were heparinized, about 5 to 8 ml per donor. Generated by immunoSEQ multiplex PCR, the TCRdb table keeps only in-frame clones and is missing some. The sample holds approximately 81,000 clones, and no clone turns up only once. Study conclusions and caveats: In common variable immunodeficiency, TCR beta chains reportedly carried fewer deletions and N-nucleotide insertions. Repertoire-complication correlations in CVID were limited by patient heterogeneity.

V lost 4 bases, J lost 5 bases, and 4 bases stayed unmatched. The germline gives CDR1 SGHTA, CDR2 FQGNSA. This CDR3 spans 13 amino acids. This sequence joins TRBV7-2 and TRBJ1-2, with 7 positions matching TRBD1. The specimen was peripheral blood mononuclear cells. The origin of this receptor is a person aged 18 to 70 in good health. The CDR3 here is CASSSGQRYGYTF. The CDR3 bases that were read are TGTGCCAGCAGCTCGGGACAGCGGTATGGC. The full variable domain, with the rest looked up from reference TRBV7-2 and TRBJ1-2, is GAGVSQSPSNKVTEKGKDVELRCDPISGHTALYWYRQSLGQGLEFLIYFQGNSAPDKSGLPSDRFSAERTGGSVSTLTIQRTQQEDSAVYLCASSSGQRYGYTFGSGTRLTVV.